Listed here is a single T cell receptor beta chain. This CDR3 contains 15 residues. Trimming left V 4 bases short and J 4 bases short, with 13 bases between. Germline V gene data show CDR1 as SGHDN and CDR2 as FVKESK. The data originate from a study of blood T cell repertoires in COVID-19. Whole-study context: From the United States, Italy and Spain came samples of acute and convalescent COVID-19. PBMCs, B-cell-depleted T cells, or T cells were the source of the cDNA or gDNA that made up the material.

TCRdb keeps only in-frame clones here, not all; method: immunoSEQ multiplex PCR. The sample holds roughly 83,000 clones, more than 70% seen once. V is TRBV14 and J is TRBJ2-2; TRBD1 might be the D (6 bases). The TCR was taken from a man aged 45 to 65 with active COVID-19. Sequencing was done on a sample of peripheral blood. CDR3 coding DNA: TGTGCCAGCAGCCCACCGGGACAACTCACCGGGGAGCTGTTTTTT. It yields the protein CASSPPGQLTGELFF.